This TCR beta chain stems from a study of shared clonotypes between healthy human individuals. Trimming took off 0 bases at V and 8 bases at J, with 14 bases between the two ends. The CDR3 length is 14 residues. Germline CDR1 and CDR2: GTSNPN and SVGIG (reference sequence). The protocol was immunoSEQ multiplex PCR, while the TCRdb copy is restricted to in-frame clones and leaves out a portion. Seen here are some 2.4 million clones, roughly 93% observed once, and the top ten hold more than 0.35%. The sequence was collected from a man younger than 30 in good health. Some clones in this sample may be carry-over from other donors' samples. V and J are TRBV30 and TRBJ1-3; D remains ambiguous. The sequenced sample was naive CD4+ T cells from PBMCs. Subset specified: CD45RA+ positively selected. This CDR3 is CAWSVLEGLHTIYF. CDR3 DNA sequence: TGTGCCTGGAGTGTACTTGAAGGGTTACACACCATATATTTT. Complete variable domain (other parts from reference TRBV30 and TRBJ1-3): SQTIHQWPATLVQPVGSPLSLECTVEGTSNPNLYWYRQAAGRGLQLLFYSVGIGQISSEVPQNLSASRPQDRQFILSSKKLLLSDSGFYLCAWSVLEGLHTIYFGEGSWLTVV.